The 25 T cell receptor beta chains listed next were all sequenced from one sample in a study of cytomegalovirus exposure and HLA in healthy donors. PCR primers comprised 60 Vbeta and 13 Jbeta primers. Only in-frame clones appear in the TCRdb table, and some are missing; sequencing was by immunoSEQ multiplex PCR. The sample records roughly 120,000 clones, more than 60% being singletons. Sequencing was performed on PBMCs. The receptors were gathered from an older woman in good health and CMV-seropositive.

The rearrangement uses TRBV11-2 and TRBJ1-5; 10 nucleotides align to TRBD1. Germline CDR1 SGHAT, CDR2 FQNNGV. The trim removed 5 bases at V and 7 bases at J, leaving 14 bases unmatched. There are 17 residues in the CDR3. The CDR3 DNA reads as TGTGCCAGCAGCCCCAGTCCCGGGACAGGGGCAGGGCAGCCCCAGCATTTT. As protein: CASSPSPGTGAGQPQHF.

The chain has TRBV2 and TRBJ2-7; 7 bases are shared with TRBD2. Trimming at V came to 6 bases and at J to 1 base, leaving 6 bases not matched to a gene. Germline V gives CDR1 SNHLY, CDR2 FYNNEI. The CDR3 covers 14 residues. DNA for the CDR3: TGTGCCAGCAGGGAAAACGGGGGGTCCTACGAGCAGTACTTC. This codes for CASRENGGSYEQYF. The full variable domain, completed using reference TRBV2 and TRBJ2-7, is EPEVTQTPSHQVTQMGQEVILRCVPISNHLYFYWYRQILGQKVEFLVSFYNNEISEKSEIFDDQFSVERPDGSNFTLKIRSTKLEDSAMYFCASRENGGSYEQYFGPGTRLTVT.

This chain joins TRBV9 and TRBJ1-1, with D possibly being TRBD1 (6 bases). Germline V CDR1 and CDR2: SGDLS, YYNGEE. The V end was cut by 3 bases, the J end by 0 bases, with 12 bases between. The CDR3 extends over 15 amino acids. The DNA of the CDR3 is TGTGCCAGCAGCGCCTCGGGACACCTGAACACTGAAGCTTTCTTT. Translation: CASSASGHLNTEAFF.

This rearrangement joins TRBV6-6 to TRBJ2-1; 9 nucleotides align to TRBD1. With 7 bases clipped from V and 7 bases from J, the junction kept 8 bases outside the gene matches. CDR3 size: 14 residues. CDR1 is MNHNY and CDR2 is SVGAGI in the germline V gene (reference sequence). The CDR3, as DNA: TGTGCCAGCACCACAGGGGGCGCGAAGAATGAGCAGTTCTTC. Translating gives CASTTGGAKNEQFF.

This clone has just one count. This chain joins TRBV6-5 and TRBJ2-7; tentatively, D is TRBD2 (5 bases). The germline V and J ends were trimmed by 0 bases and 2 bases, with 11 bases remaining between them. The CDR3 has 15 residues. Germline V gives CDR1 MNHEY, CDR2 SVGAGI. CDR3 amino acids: CASSYSRLAAYEQYF. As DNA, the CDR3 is TGTGCCAGCAGTTACTCGAGGCTAGCTGCCTACGAGCAGTACTTC.

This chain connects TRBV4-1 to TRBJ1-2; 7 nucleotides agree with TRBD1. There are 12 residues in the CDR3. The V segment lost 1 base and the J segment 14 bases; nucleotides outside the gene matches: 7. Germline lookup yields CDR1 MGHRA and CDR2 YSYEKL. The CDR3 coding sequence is TGCGCCAGCAGCCAAGTGGGGACAGTTGAGACCTTC. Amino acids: CASSQVGTVETF.

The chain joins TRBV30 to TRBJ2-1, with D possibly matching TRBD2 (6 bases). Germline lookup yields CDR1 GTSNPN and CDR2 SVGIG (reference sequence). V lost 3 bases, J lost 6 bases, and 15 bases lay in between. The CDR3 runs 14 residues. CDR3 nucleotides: TGTGCCTGGAGCGCCGGGGGTTCAGGCAATGAGCAGTTCTTC. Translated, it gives CAWSAGGSGNEQFF.

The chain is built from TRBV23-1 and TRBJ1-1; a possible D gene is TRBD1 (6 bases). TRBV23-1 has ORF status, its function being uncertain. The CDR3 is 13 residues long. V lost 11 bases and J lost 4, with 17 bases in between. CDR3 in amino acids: CAPSRGWCTEAFF. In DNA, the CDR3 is TGCGCCCCCTCCAGGGGCTGGTGCACTGAAGCTTTCTTT.

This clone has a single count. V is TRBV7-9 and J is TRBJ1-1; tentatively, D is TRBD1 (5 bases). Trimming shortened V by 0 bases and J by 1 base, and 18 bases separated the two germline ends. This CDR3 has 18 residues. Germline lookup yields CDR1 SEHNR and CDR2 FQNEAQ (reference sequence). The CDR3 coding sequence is TGTGCCAGCAGCTTAGCAGGGCTCGGGGGGGGGAAGAACACTGAAGCTTTCTTT. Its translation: CASSLAGLGGGKNTEAFF.

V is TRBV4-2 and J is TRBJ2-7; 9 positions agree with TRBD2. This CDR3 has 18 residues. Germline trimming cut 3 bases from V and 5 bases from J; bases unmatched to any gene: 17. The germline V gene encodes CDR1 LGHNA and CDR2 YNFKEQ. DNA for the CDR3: TGTGCCAGCAGCCAGCGGGGGGCAATAGCGGGAGATGTCGACGAGCAGTACTTC. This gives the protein CASSQRGAIAGDVDEQYF.

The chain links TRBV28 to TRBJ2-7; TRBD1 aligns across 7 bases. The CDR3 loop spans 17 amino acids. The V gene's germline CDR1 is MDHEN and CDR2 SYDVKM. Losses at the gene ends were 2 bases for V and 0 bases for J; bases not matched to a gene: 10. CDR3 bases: TGTGCCAGCAGTTTAGGACACAGGGGCGCAAGCTCCTACGAGCAGTACTTC. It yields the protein CASSLGHRGASSYEQYF.

CDR3 protein: CAGTAYAYNEQFF. The CDR3 region has the DNA TGTGCCGGGACAGCGTACGCCTACAATGAGCAGTTCTTC. The chain uses TRBV30 and TRBJ2-1, with 7 bases identical to TRBD1. The junction had 6 bases not matched to a gene; V was cut back by 8 bases and J by 2 bases. This CDR3 is built from 13 residues. Germline V gene data show CDR1 as GTSNPN and CDR2 as SVGIG (reference sequence). The whole variable domain, filled in from reference TRBV30 and TRBJ2-1, reads SQTIHQWPATLVQPVGSPLSLECTVEGTSNPNLYWYRQAAGRGLQLLFYSVGIGQISSEVPQNLSASRPQDRQFILSSKKLLLSDSGFYLCAGTAYAYNEQFFGPGTRLTVL.

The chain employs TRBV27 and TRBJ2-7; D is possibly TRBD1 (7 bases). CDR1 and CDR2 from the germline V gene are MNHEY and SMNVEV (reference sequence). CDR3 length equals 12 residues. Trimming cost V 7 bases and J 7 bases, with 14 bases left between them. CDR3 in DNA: TGTGCCAGCAAGGAGGGGGCAGGGGAGCAGTACTTC. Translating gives CASKEGAGEQYF.

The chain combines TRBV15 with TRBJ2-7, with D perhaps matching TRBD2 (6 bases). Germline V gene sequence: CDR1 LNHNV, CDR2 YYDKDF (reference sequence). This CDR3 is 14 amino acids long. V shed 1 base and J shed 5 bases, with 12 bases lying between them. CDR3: CATSRVGGFHEQYF. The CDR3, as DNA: TGTGCCACCAGCAGAGTAGGAGGGTTCCACGAGCAGTACTTC.

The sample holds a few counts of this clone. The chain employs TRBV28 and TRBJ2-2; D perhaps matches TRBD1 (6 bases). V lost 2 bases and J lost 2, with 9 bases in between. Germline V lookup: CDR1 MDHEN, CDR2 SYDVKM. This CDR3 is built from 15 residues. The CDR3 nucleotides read TGTGCCAGCAGTTTACCCGGGACAAACACCGGGGAGCTGTTTTTT. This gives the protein CASSLPGTNTGELFF.

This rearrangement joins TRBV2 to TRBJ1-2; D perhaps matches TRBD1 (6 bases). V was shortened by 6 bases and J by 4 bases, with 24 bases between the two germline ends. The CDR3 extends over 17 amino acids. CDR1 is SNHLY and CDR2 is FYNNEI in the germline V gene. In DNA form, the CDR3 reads TGTGCCAGCAGCACCATCCGGGGGGGGCCCGGGGGCTATGGCTACACCTTC. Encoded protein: CASSTIRGGPGGYGYTF. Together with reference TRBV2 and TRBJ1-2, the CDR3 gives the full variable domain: EPEVTQTPSHQVTQMGQEVILRCVPISNHLYFYWYRQILGQKVEFLVSFYNNEISEKSEIFDDQFSVERPDGSNFTLKIRSTKLEDSAMYFCASSTIRGGPGGYGYTFGSGTRLTVV.

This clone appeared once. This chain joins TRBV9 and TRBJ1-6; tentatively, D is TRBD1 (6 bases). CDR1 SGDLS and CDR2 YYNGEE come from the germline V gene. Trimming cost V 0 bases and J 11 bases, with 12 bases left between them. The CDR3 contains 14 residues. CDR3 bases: TGTGCCAGCAGCGTAGAGGGGGTAATGACACCCCTCCACTTT. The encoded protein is CASSVEGVMTPLHF.

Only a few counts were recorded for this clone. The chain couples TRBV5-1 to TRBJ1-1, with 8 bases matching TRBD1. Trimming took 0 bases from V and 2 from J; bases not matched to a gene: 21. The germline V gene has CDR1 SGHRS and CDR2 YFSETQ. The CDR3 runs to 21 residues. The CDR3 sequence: CASSLAVPGQVVRNLNTEAFF. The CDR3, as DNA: TGCGCCAGCAGCTTGGCCGTCCCGGGACAGGTGGTCAGGAACTTAAACACTGAAGCTTTCTTT.

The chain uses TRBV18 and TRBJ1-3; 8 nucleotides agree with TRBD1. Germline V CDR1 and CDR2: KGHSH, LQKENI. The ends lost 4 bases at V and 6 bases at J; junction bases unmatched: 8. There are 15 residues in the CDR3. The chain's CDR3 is CASSRTGTGENTIYF. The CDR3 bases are TGTGCCAGCTCACGAACCGGGACAGGAGAAAACACCATATATTTT.

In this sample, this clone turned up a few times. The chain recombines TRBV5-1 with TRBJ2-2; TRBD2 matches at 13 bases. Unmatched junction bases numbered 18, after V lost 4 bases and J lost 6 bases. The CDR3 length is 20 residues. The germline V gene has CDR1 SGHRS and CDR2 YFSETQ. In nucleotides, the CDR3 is TGCGCCAGCAGCCCCCGGACTAGCGGGAGTTTATTGCATCGGGCCGGGGAGCTGTTTTTT. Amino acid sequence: CASSPRTSGSLLHRAGELFF. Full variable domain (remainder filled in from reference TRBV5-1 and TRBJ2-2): KAGVTQTPRYLIKTRGQQVTLSCSPISGHRSVSWYQQTPGQGLQFLFEYFSETQRNKGNFPGRFSGRQFSNSRSEMNVSTLELGDSALYLCASSPRTSGSLLHRAGELFFGEGSRLTVL.

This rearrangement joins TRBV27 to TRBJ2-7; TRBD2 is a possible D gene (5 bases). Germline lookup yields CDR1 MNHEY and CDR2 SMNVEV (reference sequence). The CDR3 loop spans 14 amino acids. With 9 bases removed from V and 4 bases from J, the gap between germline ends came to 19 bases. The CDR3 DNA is TGTGCCAGTTTTTTGCGGGTAGACACTTACGAGCAGTACTTC. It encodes CASFLRVDTYEQYF.

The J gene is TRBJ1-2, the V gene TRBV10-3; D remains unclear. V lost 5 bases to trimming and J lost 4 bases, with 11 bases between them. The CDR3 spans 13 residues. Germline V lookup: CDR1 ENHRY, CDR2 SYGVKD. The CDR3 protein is CAISPGGRYGYTF. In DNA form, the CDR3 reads TGTGCCATCAGTCCCGGAGGACGCTATGGCTACACCTTC.

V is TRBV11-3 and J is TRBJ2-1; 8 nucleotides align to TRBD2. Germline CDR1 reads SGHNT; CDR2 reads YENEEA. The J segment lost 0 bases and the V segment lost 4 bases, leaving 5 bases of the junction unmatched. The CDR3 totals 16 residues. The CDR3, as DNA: TGTGCCAGCAGCTCGGGGGGGTCGAGCTCCTACAATGAGCAGTTCTTC. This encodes CASSSGGSSSYNEQFF.

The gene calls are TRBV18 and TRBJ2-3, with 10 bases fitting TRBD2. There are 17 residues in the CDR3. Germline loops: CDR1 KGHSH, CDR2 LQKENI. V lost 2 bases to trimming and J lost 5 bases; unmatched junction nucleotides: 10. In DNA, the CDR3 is TGTGCCAGCTCACCAGTCGCTAGCGGGAGCGGTTTAGATACGCAGTATTTT. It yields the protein CASSPVASGSGLDTQYF.

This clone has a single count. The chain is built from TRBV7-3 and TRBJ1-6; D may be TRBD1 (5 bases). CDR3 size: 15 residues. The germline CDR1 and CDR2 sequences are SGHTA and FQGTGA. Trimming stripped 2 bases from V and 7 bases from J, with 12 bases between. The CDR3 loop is CASSLYSGLNSPLHF. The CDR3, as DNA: TGTGCCAGCAGCTTATATTCGGGACTAAATTCACCCCTCCACTTT.